One and the same sample provided the 31 T cell receptor beta chains below, sequenced in a study of blood T cell repertoires in COVID-19. Sequencing was performed with immunoSEQ multiplex PCR; in TCRdb, only in-frame clones are kept and a portion is missing. The sample has 55,000 or so clones, more than 75% seen once. Sequences were obtained from peripheral blood. The receptors derive from a man in his 60s with active or convalescent COVID-19.

J is TRBJ2-7 and V is TRBV18, with D possibly TRBD1 on 6 matching bases. Germline CDR1 and CDR2: KGHSH and LQKENI. The CDR3 runs 15 residues. V was trimmed by 0 bases and J by 3 bases, leaving 12 bases between them. CDR3 region: CASSPPISRGYEQYF. The CDR3 DNA follows: TGTGCCAGCTCACCACCAATAAGCAGGGGCTACGAGCAGTACTTC.

This clone was counted a few times. This sequence joins TRBV25-1 and TRBJ1-2, with D possibly TRBD1 on 5 matching bases. Trimming cost V 3 bases and J 4 bases, with 18 bases left between them. Germline V lookup: CDR1 MGHDK, CDR2 SYGVNS. CDR3 length: 16 amino acids. This CDR3 reads CASSESTDPRAYGYTF. The CDR3 DNA follows: TGTGCCAGCAGTGAGTCGACAGATCCGAGAGCCTATGGCTACACCTTC.

The chain uses TRBV11-2 and TRBJ1-1, with 7 bases that match TRBD1. This CDR3 is built from 14 residues. V trimming: 4 bases; J trimming: 2 bases; junction bases outside the gene matches: 4. In germline, CDR1 is SGHAT, CDR2 FQNNGV. The chain's CDR3 is CASSYNRGNTEAFF. CDR3 coding DNA: TGTGCCAGCAGCTATAACAGGGGTAACACTGAAGCTTTCTTT.

V and J are TRBV9 and TRBJ1-6; maybe TRBD1 (5 bases). Trimming left V 4 bases short and J 5 bases short, with 10 bases between. CDR1 is SGDLS and CDR2 is YYNGEE in the germline V gene. The CDR3 is 14 residues long. CDR3 sequence reads: CASSFRGNNSPLHF. CDR3 DNA: TGTGCCAGCAGCTTTAGGGGAAATAATTCACCCCTCCACTTT.

V gene TRBV3-1 (or the pseudogene TRBV3-2) combines with J gene TRBJ1-1; D is uncertain. Per germline, CDR1 LGHDT and CDR2 YNNKEL (reference sequence). Trimming cost V 1 base and J 5 bases, with 11 bases left between them. The CDR3 loop spans 14 amino acids. CDR3 coding DNA: TGTGCCAGCAGCCAAGGAGGAGTAGCAACTGAAGCTTTCTTT. Translation gives CASSQGGVATEAFF.

The V call is TRBV27, the J call TRBJ2-1, with 15 positions matching TRBD2. Germline loops: CDR1 MNHEY, CDR2 SMNVEV (reference sequence). This CDR3 has 15 residues. Trimming cost V 6 bases and J 8 bases; bases outside gene matches: 5. CDR3 DNA sequence: TGTGCCAGCAGCCGGACTAGCGGGAGGGGGTATGAGCAGTTCTTC. This encodes CASSRTSGRGYEQFF.

The chain joins TRBV7-9 to TRBJ1-1; tentatively, D is TRBD1 (6 bases). The CDR3 has 14 amino acids. With 5 bases removed from V and 4 bases from J, the gap between germline ends came to 14 bases. Germline V CDR1 and CDR2: SEHNR, FQNEAQ (reference sequence). The CDR3 is CASSPRGGGTEAFF. In DNA form, the CDR3 reads TGTGCCAGCAGCCCCAGGGGCGGAGGCACTGAAGCTTTCTTT.

The chain employs TRBV19 and TRBJ2-1, with 9 bases identical to TRBD2. Germline V gene data show CDR1 as LNHDA and CDR2 as SQIVND (reference sequence). CDR3 length: 15 residues. With 8 bases clipped from V and 0 bases from J, the junction kept 5 bases outside the gene matches. The CDR3 region has the DNA TGTGCCAGTTGTCTAGCGGGGAGCTCCTACAATGAGCAGTTCTTC. Translating it yields CASCLAGSSYNEQFF. Using reference TRBV19 and TRBJ2-1 for the parts outside the CDR3, the full variable domain is DGGITQSPKYLFRKEGQNVTLSCEQNLNHDAMYWYRQDPGQGLRLIYYSQIVNDFQKGDIAEGYSVSREKKESFPLTVTSAQKNPTAFYLCASCLAGSSYNEQFFGPGTRLTVL.

The chain employs TRBV30 and TRBJ2-5, with D perhaps matching TRBD2 (5 bases). Germline V gene lookup returns CDR1 GTSNPN and CDR2 SVGIG (reference sequence). The V end lost 3 bases, the J end lost 5 bases, and 10 bases lay between the germline ends. The CDR3 covers 12 residues. CDR3 loop: CAWRGSGETQYF. For the CDR3, the DNA is TGTGCCTGGAGGGGGAGCGGCGAGACCCAGTACTTC. The variable domain in full, completed from reference TRBV30 and TRBJ2-5, reads SQTIHQWPATLVQPVGSPLSLECTVEGTSNPNLYWYRQAAGRGLQLLFYSVGIGQISSEVPQNLSASRPQDRQFILSSKKLLLSDSGFYLCAWRGSGETQYFGPGTRLLVL.

The rearrangement joins TRBV7-2 to TRBJ1-6; D unclear. From germline, CDR1 is SGHTA and CDR2 FQGNSA. The length of the CDR3 is 15 residues. V shed 1 base and J shed 8 bases, with 12 bases lying between them. The CDR3 loop reads CASSLDVIRDSPLHF. The CDR3 bases are TGTGCCAGCAGCTTAGACGTAATAAGAGATTCACCCCTCCACTTT.

The chain uses TRBV6-1 and TRBJ1-5; D is undetermined. Germline CDR1 and CDR2: MNHNS and SASEGT. The CDR3 covers 15 residues. Trimming shortened V by 1 base and J by 0 bases, and 7 bases separated the two germline ends. For the CDR3, the DNA is TGTGCCAGCAGTGAAGAAGAGTATAGCAATCAGCCCCAGCATTTT. Translation: CASSEEEYSNQPQHF.

The chain joins TRBV6-5 to TRBJ1-2, with TRBD1 matching 7 bases. This CDR3 is 14 amino acids long. V was clipped by 5 bases and J by 3 bases; unmatched bases: 6. Germline V gene sequence: CDR1 MNHEY, CDR2 SVGAGI. Written as DNA, the CDR3 is TGTGCCAGCAGTCCTAGGACAGGAGACTATGGCTACACCTTC. It codes for CASSPRTGDYGYTF.

V gene TRBV10-3 combines with J gene TRBJ2-5, with 10 bases fitting TRBD1. Trimming cost V 4 bases and J 5 bases; bases outside gene matches: 4. The germline V gene has CDR1 ENHRY and CDR2 SYGVKD. CDR3 size: 14 residues. The CDR3 sequence is CAISAGQGWETQYF. In nucleotides, the CDR3 is TGTGCCATCAGTGCGGGACAGGGGTGGGAGACCCAGTACTTC.

Only a few counts were recorded for this clone. The chain couples TRBV11-2 to TRBJ2-2; 10 bases align to TRBD2. Germline CDR1 reads SGHAT; CDR2 reads FQNNGV. With 4 bases clipped from V and 6 bases from J, the junction kept 8 bases outside the gene matches. The CDR3 covers 16 residues. The CDR3 nucleotides read TGTGCCAGCAGCTCTGAGCGGGGGGGCCTCGCCGGGGAGCTGTTTTTT. Protein product: CASSSERGGLAGELFF.

This chain links TRBV7-9 with TRBJ1-2, with a possible D match to TRBD1 (6 bases). In germline, CDR1 is SEHNR, CDR2 FQNEAQ (reference sequence). This CDR3 is built from 14 residues. V was clipped by 1 base and J by 6 bases, with 12 bases between them. The DNA for the CDR3 is TGTGCCAGCAGCTTAGAACGGGGGGCTAATGGCTACACCTTC. The encoded protein is CASSLERGANGYTF.

V usage is TRBV6-5 and J usage is TRBJ2-2; TRBD2 aligns across 10 bases. The V segment lost 5 bases and the J segment 5 bases; nucleotides outside the gene matches: 5. The CDR3 runs 15 residues. Germline V lookup: CDR1 MNHEY, CDR2 SVGAGI. The CDR3 coding sequence is TGTGCCAGCAGTCAAACTAGCGGGATAACCGGGGAGCTGTTTTTT. This encodes CASSQTSGITGELFF.

The CDR3 region is CASSETRRAEKLFF. CDR3 sequence (DNA): TGTGCCAGCAGTGAAACACGCAGGGCTGAAAAACTGTTTTTT. The rearrangement joins TRBV6-1 to TRBJ1-4; maybe TRBD1 (5 bases). This CDR3 region has 14 residues. The ends were cut back, 2 bases at V and 7 bases at J, with 11 bases in the middle. Germline V lookup: CDR1 MNHNS, CDR2 SASEGT.

This sequence joins TRBV6-5 and TRBJ1-1; TRBD1 might be the D (6 bases). Per the germline V gene, CDR1 is MNHEY and CDR2 is SVGAGI. The CDR3 length is 14 residues. V was trimmed by 7 bases and J by 1 base, leaving 13 bases between them. The DNA for the CDR3 is TGTGCCAGCACCAGGGGAAACAAGAACACTGAAGCTTTCTTT. It yields the protein CASTRGNKNTEAFF.

This chain links TRBV3-1 (or the pseudogene TRBV3-2) with TRBJ2-5, with 10 bases matching TRBD2. J lost 2 bases, V lost 2 bases, and 2 bases had no gene match. CDR3 length: 15 amino acids. Looked up from germline, CDR1 is LGHDT and CDR2 is YNNKEL (reference sequence). The DNA of the CDR3 is TGTGCCAGCAGCCAACCTAGCGGGGGTCAAGAGACCCAGTACTTC. Translation gives CASSQPSGGQETQYF.

V and J are TRBV5-1 and TRBJ1-4, with 12 nucleotides matching TRBD1. Germline CDR1 reads SGHRS; CDR2 reads YFSETQ. The CDR3 is made up of 16 amino acids. Germline trimming cut 4 bases from V and 11 bases from J; bases unmatched to any gene: 12. The CDR3 DNA reads TGCGCCAGCAGCCCGGACCCGGGACAGGGGGCGCAGAAACTGTTTTTT. Translation gives CASSPDPGQGAQKLFF.

This chain joins TRBV6-5 and TRBJ2-1; maybe TRBD2 (6 bases). CDR1 and CDR2 (germline): MNHEY, SVGAGI. The CDR3 totals 15 residues. Deletions cut 4 bases from V and 0 bases from J, with 10 bases between. The CDR3 bases are TGTGCCAGCAGTTTAGACGGGGGCTCCTACAATGAGCAGTTCTTC. Encoded protein: CASSLDGGSYNEQFF.

The chain carries TRBV12-3 or TRBV12-4 and TRBJ1-2, with no clear D. The CDR3 consists of 11 residues. With 8 bases removed from V and 4 bases from J, the gap between germline ends came to 8 bases. CDR3 in DNA: TGTGCCAGCCGGGGTGTCTATGGCTACACCTTC. Translated, it gives CASRGVYGYTF.

This chain uses TRBV5-1 with TRBJ1-4, with D perhaps matching TRBD1 (6 bases). CDR3 size: 16 residues. V was clipped by 0 bases and J by 5 bases, with 14 bases between them. The germline V gene encodes CDR1 SGHRS and CDR2 YFSETQ. The CDR3 DNA reads TGCGCCAGCAGCTTGGATGCGGGGGCGACAAATGAAAAACTGTTTTTT. Its translation: CASSLDAGATNEKLFF.

The rearrangement uses TRBV11-1 and TRBJ1-2, with 7 bases fitting TRBD1. CDR1 SGHAT and CDR2 FQDESV come from the germline V gene (reference sequence). This CDR3 is 13 amino acids long. J lost 4 bases, V lost 7 bases, and 6 bases had no gene match. The CDR3 sequence: CASTKGTAYGYTF. CDR3 DNA sequence: TGTGCCAGCACGAAAGGGACAGCCTATGGCTACACCTTC. The variable domain in full, completed from reference TRBV11-1 and TRBJ1-2, reads EAEVAQSPRYKITEKSQAVAFWCDPISGHATLYWYRQILGQGPELLVQFQDESVVDDSQLPKDRFSAERLKGVDSTLKIQPAELGDSAMYLCASTKGTAYGYTFGSGTRLTVV.

This rearrangement joins TRBV29-1 to TRBJ2-7, with D possibly matching TRBD2 (6 bases). V lost 6 bases and J 1 base, leaving 19 bases between the germline ends. CDR1 SQVTM and CDR2 ANQGSEA come from the germline V gene. CDR3 length: 15 residues. This CDR3 reads CSVALSGLGSYEQYF. The CDR3 nucleotides read TGCAGCGTAGCCCTCTCGGGACTTGGGTCCTACGAGCAGTACTTC.

The chain uses TRBV18 and TRBJ1-1; TRBD1 aligns across 9 bases. The CDR3 has 14 residues. The J segment lost 7 bases and the V segment lost 3 bases, leaving 6 bases of the junction unmatched. Germline V gives CDR1 KGHSH, CDR2 LQKENI. The CDR3 here is CASSPRTGDFEAFF. CDR3 nucleotides: TGTGCCAGCTCACCGAGGACAGGGGACTTTGAAGCTTTCTTT.

The genes are TRBV6-5 and TRBJ2-7; 9 nucleotides line up with TRBD1. The germline V gene has CDR1 MNHEY and CDR2 SVGAGI. This CDR3 comprises 14 residues. J gave up 3 bases and V 5 bases, and 5 bases lay outside the gene matches. The DNA of the CDR3 is TGTGCCAGCAGTAGGGCGGACAGGGGCTACGAGCAGTACTTC. Translation gives CASSRADRGYEQYF.

The chain uses TRBV28 and TRBJ1-5; possibly TRBD1 for D (5 bases). The CDR3 contains 16 residues. Trimming removed 1 base from V and 4 bases from J, with 14 bases in between. CDR1 MDHEN and CDR2 SYDVKM come from the germline V gene. The CDR3 here is CASSLLTAMGNQPQHF. CDR3 coding DNA: TGTGCCAGCAGTTTATTGACAGCTATGGGGAATCAGCCCCAGCATTTT.

This chain joins TRBV5-1 and TRBJ2-5; 9 bases fit TRBD2. V shed 1 base and J 1 base; nucleotides not matched to a gene: 11. The CDR3 length is 18 residues. Per germline, CDR1 SGHRS and CDR2 YFSETQ. The DNA of the CDR3 is TGCGCCAGCAGCTTGCGGGGTCGGGCTAGCGGGATCCAAGAGACCCAGTACTTC. Amino acids: CASSLRGRASGIQETQYF.

The rearrangement uses TRBV6-5 and TRBJ2-5; 7 nucleotides agree with TRBD2. J was trimmed by 7 bases and V by 0 bases; bases with no gene match: 5. The CDR3 extends over 14 amino acids. CDR1 and CDR2 (germline): MNHEY, SVGAGI. CDR3 DNA: TGTGCCAGCAGTTACTCTCGGGAGGCAGGGACCCAGTACTTC. The encoded protein is CASSYSREAGTQYF.

The V gene is TRBV19, the J gene TRBJ2-1, with D possibly being TRBD1 (5 bases). Germline assignment: CDR1 LNHDA and CDR2 SQIVND (reference sequence). The CDR3 runs to 15 residues. Trimming removed 10 bases at V and 6 bases at J, with 22 bases between. DNA of the CDR3: TGTGCCACCACCGCAGGGTCGAAGTCGGCCAATGAGCAGTTCTTC. It codes for CATTAGSKSANEQFF.